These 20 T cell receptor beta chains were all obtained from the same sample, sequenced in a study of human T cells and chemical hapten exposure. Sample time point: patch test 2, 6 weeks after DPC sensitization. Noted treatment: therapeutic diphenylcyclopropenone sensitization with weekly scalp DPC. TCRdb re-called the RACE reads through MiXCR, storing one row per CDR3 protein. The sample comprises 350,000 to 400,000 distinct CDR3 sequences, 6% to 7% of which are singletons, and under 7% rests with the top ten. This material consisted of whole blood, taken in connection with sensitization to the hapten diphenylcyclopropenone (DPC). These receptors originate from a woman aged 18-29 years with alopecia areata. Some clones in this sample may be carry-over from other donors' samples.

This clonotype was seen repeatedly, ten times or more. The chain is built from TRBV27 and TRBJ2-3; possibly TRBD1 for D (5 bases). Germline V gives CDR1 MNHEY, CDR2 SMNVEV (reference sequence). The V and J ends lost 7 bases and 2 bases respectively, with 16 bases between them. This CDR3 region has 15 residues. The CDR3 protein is CASTPWQGLTDTQYF. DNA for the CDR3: TGTGCCAGCACCCCATGGCAGGGCCTCACAGATACGCAGTATTTT.

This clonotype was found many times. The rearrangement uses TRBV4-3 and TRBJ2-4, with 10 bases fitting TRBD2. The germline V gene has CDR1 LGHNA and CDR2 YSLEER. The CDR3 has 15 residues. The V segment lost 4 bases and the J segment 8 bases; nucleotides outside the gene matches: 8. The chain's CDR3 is CASSRSSGGVDIQYF. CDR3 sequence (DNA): TGCGCCAGCAGCCGCAGCAGCGGGGGGGTGGACATTCAGTACTTC.

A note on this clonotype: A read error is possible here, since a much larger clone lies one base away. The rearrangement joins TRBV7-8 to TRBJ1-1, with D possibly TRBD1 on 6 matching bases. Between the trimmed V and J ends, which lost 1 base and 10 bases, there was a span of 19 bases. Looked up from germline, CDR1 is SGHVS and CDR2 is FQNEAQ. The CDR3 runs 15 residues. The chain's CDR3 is CASSLVGGRGVVAFF. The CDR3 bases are TGTGCCAGCAGCTTAGTGGGCGGCAGGGGAGTAGTAGCTTTCTTT.

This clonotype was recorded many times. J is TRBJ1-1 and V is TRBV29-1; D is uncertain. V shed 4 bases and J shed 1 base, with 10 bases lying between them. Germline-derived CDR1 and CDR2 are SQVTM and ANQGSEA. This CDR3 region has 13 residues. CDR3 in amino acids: CSVVGLSNTEAFF. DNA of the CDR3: TGCAGCGTTGTAGGTTTATCGAACACTGAAGCTTTCTTT.

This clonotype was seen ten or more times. The DNA of the CDR3 is TGTGCCAGCAGTTACGGGGAGAACACTGAAGCTTTCTTT. Residues: CASSYGENTEAFF. This chain uses TRBV6-6 with TRBJ1-1; D is unresolved. The CDR3 spans 13 residues. Germline values: CDR1 MNHNY, CDR2 SVGAGI (reference sequence). The germline V and J ends were trimmed by 2 bases and 1 base, with 5 bases remaining between them.

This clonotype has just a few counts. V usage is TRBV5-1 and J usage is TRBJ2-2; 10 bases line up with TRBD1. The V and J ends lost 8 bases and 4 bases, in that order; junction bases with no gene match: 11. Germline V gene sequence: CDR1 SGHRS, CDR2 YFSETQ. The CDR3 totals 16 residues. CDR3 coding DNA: TGCGCCAGATCAAAGAGGGGACAGGGGCCCACCGGGGAGCTGTTTTTT. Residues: CARSKRGQGPTGELFF.

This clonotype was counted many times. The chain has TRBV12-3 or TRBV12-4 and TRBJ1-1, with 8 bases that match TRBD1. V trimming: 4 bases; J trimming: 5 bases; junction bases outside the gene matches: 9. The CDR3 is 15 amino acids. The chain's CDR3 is CASSSRAGGLTEAFF. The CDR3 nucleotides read TGTGCCAGCAGTTCCCGGGCAGGGGGCTTAACTGAAGCTTTCTTT.

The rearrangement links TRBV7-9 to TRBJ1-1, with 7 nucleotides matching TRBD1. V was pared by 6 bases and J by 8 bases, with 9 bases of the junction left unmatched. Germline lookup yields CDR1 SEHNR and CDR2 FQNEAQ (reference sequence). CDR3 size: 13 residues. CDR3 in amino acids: CASSPSGTDEAFF. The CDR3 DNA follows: TGTGCCAGCAGTCCTTCAGGGACAGACGAAGCTTTCTTT.

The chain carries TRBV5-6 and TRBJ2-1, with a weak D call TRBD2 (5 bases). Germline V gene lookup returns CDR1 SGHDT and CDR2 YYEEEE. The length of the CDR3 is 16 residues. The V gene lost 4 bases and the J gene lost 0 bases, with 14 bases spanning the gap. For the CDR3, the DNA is TGTGCCAGCAGCGGAGGAGGTTCTTTCTCCTACAATGAGCAGTTCTTC. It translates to CASSGGGSFSYNEQFF.

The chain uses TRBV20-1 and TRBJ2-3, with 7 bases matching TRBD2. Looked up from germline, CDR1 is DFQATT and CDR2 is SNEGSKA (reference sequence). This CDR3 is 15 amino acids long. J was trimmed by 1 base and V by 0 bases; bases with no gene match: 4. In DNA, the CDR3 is TGCAGTGCTAGAGATGAAGCGGGGCGCACAGATACGCAGTATTTT. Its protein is CSARDEAGRTDTQYF.

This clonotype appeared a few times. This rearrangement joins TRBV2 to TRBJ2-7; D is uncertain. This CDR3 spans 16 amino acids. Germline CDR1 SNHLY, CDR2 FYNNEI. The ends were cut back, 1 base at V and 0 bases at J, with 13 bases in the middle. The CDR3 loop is CASSEVPGITSYEQYF. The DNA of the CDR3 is TGTGCCAGCAGTGAAGTCCCAGGCATTACCTCCTACGAGCAGTACTTC. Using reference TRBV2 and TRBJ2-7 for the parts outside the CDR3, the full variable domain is EPEVTQTPSHQVTQMGQEVILRCVPISNHLYFYWYRQILGQKVEFLVSFYNNEISEKSEIFDDQFSVERPDGSNFTLKIRSTKLEDSAMYFCASSEVPGITSYEQYFGPGTRLTVT.

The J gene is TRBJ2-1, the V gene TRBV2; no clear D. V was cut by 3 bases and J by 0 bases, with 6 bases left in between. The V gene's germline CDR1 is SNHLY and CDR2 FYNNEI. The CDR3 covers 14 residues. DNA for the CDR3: TGTGCCAGCAGTGAGGATAGCTCCTACAATGAGCAGTTCTTC. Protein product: CASSEDSSYNEQFF.

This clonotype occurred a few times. CDR3 in amino acids: CATSDFGGHNEQFF. CDR3 DNA: TGTGCCACCAGTGATTTTGGCGGCCACAATGAGCAGTTCTTC. The chain uses TRBV24-1 and TRBJ2-1; D uncertain. This CDR3 is 14 amino acids long. Germline assignment: CDR1 KGHDR and CDR2 SFDVKD. V lost 1 base, J lost 5 bases, and 8 bases lay in between.

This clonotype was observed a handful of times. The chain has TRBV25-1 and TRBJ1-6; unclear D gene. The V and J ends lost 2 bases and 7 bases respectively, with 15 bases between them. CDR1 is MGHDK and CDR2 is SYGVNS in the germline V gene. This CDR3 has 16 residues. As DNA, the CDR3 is TGTGCCAGCAGTGAAGCCCCGAGGGAAGGAAATTCACCCCTCCACTTT. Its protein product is CASSEAPREGNSPLHF.

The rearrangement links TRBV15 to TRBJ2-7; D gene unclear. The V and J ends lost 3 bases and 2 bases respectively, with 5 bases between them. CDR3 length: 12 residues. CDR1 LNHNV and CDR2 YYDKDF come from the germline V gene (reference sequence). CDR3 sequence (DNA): TGTGCCACCAGCAGGGGAACCTACGAGCAGTACTTC. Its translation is CATSRGTYEQYF.

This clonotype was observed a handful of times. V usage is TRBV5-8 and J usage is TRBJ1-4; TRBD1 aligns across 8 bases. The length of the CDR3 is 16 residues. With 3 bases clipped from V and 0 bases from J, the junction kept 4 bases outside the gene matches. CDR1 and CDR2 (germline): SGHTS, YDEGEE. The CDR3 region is CASSYGQGATNEKLFF. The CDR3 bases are TGTGCCAGCAGCTACGGACAGGGTGCAACTAATGAAAAACTGTTTTTT.

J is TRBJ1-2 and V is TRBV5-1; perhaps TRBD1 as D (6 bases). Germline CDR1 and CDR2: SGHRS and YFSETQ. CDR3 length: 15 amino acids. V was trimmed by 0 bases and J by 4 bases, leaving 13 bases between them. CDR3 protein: CASSLADSLAYGYTF. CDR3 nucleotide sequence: TGCGCCAGCAGCTTGGCGGACAGCCTAGCCTATGGCTACACCTTC.

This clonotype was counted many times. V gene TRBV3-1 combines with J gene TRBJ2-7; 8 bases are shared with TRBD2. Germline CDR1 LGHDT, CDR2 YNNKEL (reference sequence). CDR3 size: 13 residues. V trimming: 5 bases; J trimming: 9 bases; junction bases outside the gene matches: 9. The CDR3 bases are TGTGCCAGCAGCACTAGCGGTTCAGGACGGCAGTACTTC. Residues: CASSTSGSGRQYF.

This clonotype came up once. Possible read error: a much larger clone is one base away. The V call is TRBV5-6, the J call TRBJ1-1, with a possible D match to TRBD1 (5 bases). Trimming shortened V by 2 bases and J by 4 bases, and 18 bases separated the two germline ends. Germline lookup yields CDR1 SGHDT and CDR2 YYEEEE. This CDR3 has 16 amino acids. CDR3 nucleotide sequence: TGTGCCAGCAGCTTCGGGACGGGATGGGAGGTCACTGAAGCTTTCTTT. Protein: CASSFGTGWEVTEAFF.

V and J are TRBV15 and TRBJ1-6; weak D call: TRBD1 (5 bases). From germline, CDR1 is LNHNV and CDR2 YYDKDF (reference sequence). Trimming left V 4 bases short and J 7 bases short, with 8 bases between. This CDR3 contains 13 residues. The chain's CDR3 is CATSIQGNSPLHF. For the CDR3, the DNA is TGTGCCACCAGCATTCAGGGAAATTCACCCCTCCACTTT. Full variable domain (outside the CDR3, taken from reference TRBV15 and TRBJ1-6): DAMVIQNPRYQVTQFGKPVTLSCSQTLNHNVMYWYQQKSSQAPKLLFHYYDKDFNNEADTPDNFQSRRPNTSFCFLDIRSPGLGDTAMYLCATSIQGNSPLHFGNGTRLTVT.